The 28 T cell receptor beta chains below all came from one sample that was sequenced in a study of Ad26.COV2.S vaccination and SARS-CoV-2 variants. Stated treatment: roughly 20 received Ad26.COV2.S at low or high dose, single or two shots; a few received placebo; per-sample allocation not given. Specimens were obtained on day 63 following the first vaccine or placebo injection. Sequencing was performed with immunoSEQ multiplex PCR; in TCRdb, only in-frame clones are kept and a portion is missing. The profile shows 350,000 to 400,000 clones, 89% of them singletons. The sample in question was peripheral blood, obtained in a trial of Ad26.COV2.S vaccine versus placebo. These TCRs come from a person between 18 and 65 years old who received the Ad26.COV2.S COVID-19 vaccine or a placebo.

In DNA form, the CDR3 reads TGTGCCAGCAGTTACGTTGGCGGGCCACGCTATGGCTACACCTTC. Residues: CASSYVGGPRYGYTF. The rearrangement links TRBV6-5 to TRBJ1-2, with D uncertain. Germline-derived CDR1 and CDR2 are MNHEY and SVGAGI. The CDR3 has 15 amino acids. V was cut by 2 bases and J by 4 bases, with 14 bases left in between.

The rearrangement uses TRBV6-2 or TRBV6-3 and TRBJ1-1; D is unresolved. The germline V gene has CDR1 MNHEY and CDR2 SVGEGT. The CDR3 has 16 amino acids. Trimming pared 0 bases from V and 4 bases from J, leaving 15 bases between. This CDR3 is CASSYSISTGVTEAFF. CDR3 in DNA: TGTGCCAGCAGTTACTCGATATCAACCGGGGTCACTGAAGCTTTCTTT.

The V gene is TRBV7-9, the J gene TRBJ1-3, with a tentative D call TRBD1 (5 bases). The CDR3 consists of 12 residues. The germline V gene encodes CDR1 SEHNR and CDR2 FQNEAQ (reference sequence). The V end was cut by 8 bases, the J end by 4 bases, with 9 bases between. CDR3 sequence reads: CASGRQGNTIYF. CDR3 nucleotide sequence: TGTGCCAGCGGGAGACAGGGAAACACCATATATTTT.

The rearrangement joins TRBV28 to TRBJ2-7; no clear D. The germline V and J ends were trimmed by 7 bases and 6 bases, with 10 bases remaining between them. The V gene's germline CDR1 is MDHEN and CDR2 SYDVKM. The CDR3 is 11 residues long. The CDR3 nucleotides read TGTGCCAGCAATTACGGCTCCGAGCAGTACTTC. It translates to CASNYGSEQYF. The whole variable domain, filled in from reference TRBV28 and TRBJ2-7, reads DVKVTQSSRYLVKRTGEKVFLECVQDMDHENMFWYRQDPGLGLRLIYFSYDVKMKEKGDIPEGYSVSREKKERFSLILESASTNQTSMYLCASNYGSEQYFGPGTRLTVT.

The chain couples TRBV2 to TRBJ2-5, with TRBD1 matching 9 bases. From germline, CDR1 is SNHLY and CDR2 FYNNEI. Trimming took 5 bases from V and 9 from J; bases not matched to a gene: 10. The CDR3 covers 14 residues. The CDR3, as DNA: TGTGCCAGCAGTCGCCGGGACAGGGCACCGGCCCAGTACTTC. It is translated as CASSRRDRAPAQYF.

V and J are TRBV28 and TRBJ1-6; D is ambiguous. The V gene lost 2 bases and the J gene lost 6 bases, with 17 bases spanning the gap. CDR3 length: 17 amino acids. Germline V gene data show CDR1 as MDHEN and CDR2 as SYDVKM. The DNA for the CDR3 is TGTGCCAGCAGTTTAATAGTGGCAGACACAAGTAATTCACCCCTCCACTTT. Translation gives CASSLIVADTSNSPLHF.

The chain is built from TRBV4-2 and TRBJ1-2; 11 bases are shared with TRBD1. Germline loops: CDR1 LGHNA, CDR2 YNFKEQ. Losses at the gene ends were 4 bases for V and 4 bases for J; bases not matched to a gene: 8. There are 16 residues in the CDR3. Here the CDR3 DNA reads TGTGCCAGCAGCCGATCACCGGGACAGGGGGGCTATGGCTACACCTTC. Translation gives CASSRSPGQGGYGYTF.

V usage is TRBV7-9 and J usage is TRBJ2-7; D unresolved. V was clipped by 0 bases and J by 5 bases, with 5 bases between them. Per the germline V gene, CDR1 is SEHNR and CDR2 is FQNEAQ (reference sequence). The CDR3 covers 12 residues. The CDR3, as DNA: TGTGCCAGCAGCTTAGCGAATGACGAGCAGTACTTC. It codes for CASSLANDEQYF. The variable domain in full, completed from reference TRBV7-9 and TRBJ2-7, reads DTGVSQNPRHKITKRGQNVTFRCDPISEHNRLYWYRQTLGQGPEFLTYFQNEAQLEKSRLLSDRFSAERPKGSFSTLEIQRTEQGDSAMYLCASSLANDEQYFGPGTRLTVT.

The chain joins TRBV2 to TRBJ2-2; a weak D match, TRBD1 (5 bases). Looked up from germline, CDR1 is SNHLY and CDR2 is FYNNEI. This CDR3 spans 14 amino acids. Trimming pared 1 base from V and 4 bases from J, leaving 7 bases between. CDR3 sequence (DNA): TGTGCCAGCAGTGAAGTCAGGGCCACCGGGGAGCTGTTTTTT. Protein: CASSEVRATGELFF.

The CDR3 region has the DNA TGTGCCAGCAGCACCCCTAGACAGGGTTTGAACACTGAAGCTTTCTTT. It yields the protein CASSTPRQGLNTEAFF. The V call is TRBV13, the J call TRBJ1-1; 7 positions match TRBD1. The V segment lost 5 bases and the J segment 0 bases; nucleotides outside the gene matches: 9. The CDR3 has 16 residues. Looked up from germline, CDR1 is PRHDT and CDR2 is FYEKMQ (reference sequence).

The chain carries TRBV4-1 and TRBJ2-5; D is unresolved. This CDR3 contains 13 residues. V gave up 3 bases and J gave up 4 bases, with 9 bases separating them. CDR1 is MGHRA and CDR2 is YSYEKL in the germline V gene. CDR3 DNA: TGCGCCAGCAGCCAGGGTGGGGTAGAGACCCAGTACTTC. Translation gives CASSQGGVETQYF.

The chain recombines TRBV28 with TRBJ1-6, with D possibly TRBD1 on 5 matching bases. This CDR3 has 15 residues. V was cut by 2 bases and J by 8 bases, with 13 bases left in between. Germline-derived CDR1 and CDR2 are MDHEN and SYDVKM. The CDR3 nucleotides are TGTGCCAGCAGTTTAGGAGGGACGAGTCATTCACCCCTCCACTTT. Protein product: CASSLGGTSHSPLHF.

CDR3 sequence: CASSEGVSNQPQHF. The CDR3 bases are TGTGCCAGCTCGGAGGGAGTAAGCAATCAGCCCCAGCATTTT. The genes are TRBV18 and TRBJ1-5; no clear D. Trimming removed 6 bases at V and 1 base at J, with 10 bases between. The CDR3 loop spans 14 amino acids. Germline V gene sequence: CDR1 KGHSH, CDR2 LQKENI.

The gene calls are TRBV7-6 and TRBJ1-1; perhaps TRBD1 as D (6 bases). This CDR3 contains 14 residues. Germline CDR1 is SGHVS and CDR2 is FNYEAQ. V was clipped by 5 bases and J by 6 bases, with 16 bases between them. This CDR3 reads CASSLRGRAAEAFF. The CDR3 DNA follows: TGTGCCAGCAGCCTAAGGGGGAGGGCAGCTGAAGCTTTCTTT.

The CDR3 reads CAISESGGGSYNEQFF. Written as DNA, the CDR3 is TGTGCCATCAGTGAGTCGGGCGGGGGCTCCTACAATGAGCAGTTCTTC. V gene TRBV10-3 combines with J gene TRBJ2-1, with 7 bases aligning to TRBD2. The V gene's germline CDR1 is ENHRY and CDR2 SYGVKD. This CDR3 spans 16 amino acids. V was clipped by 0 bases and J by 0 bases; unmatched bases: 2.

In DNA form, the CDR3 reads TGTGCCAGCAGCCAAGGTGCTGGCCTAGGGACCCAGTACTTC. As protein: CASSQGAGLGTQYF. The chain couples TRBV4-2 to TRBJ2-5; D unclear. This CDR3 comprises 14 residues. Germline values: CDR1 LGHNA, CDR2 YNFKEQ. V lost 1 base and J lost 7, with 13 bases in between.

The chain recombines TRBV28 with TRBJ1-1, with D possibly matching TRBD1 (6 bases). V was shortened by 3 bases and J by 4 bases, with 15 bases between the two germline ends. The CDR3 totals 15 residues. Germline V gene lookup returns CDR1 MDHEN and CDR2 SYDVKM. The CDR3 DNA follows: TGTGCCAGCAGTTTCGGTAGGGGGGAGAGCACTGAAGCTTTCTTT. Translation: CASSFGRGESTEAFF.

CDR3 DNA: TGTGCCAGCAGCCAAGATCGAGGGGCCAACGTCCTGACTTTC. Its protein product is CASSQDRGANVLTF. J is TRBJ2-6 and V is TRBV4-2, with D unclear. The CDR3 is 14 residues long. V was trimmed by 0 bases and J by 4 bases, leaving 4 bases between them. The germline CDR1 and CDR2 sequences are LGHNA and YNFKEQ.

The CDR3 reads CASSINRRETQYF. As DNA, the CDR3 is TGTGCCAGTAGTATTAATAGACGGGAGACCCAGTACTTC. The chain has TRBV19 and TRBJ2-5; D not resolved. In germline, CDR1 is LNHDA, CDR2 SQIVND (reference sequence). The CDR3 length is 13 residues. V dropped 3 bases and J dropped 5 bases, with 10 bases sitting between them.

The CDR3 region has the DNA TGTGCCAGCAGCTATTCCAGGGTTCTGAACACTGAAGCTTTCTTT. It codes for CASSYSRVLNTEAFF. This sequence joins TRBV13 and TRBJ1-1; D is possibly TRBD1 (5 bases). The CDR3 spans 15 residues. CDR1 and CDR2 (germline): PRHDT, FYEKMQ (reference sequence). V gave up 4 bases and J gave up 0 bases, with 12 bases separating them. Drawing the rest from reference TRBV13 and TRBJ1-1, the complete variable domain is AAGVIQSPRHLIKEKRETATLKCYPIPRHDTVYWYQQGPGQDPQFLISFYEKMQSDKGSIPDRFSAQQFSDYHSELNMSSLELGDSALYFCASSYSRVLNTEAFFGQGTRLTVV.

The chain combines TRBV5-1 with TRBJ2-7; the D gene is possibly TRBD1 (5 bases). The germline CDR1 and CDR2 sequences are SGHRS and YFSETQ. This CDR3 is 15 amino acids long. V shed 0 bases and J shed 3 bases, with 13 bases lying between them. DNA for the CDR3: TGCGCCAGCAGCTTGGGGCTGGACATGTTCTACGAGCAGTACTTC. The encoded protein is CASSLGLDMFYEQYF.

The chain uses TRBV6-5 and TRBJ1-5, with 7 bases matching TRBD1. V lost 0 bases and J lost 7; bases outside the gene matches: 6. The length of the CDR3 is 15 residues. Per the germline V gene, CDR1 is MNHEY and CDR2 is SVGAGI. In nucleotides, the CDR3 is TGTGCCAGCAGTTACTCAGGGGGCGAGGAACAGCCCCAGCATTTT. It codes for CASSYSGGEEQPQHF.

CDR3 region: CASSPSPGGGEKLFF. CDR3 nucleotide sequence: TGTGCCAGCTCACCGTCGCCAGGGGGAGGTGAAAAACTGTTTTTT. This chain links TRBV18 with TRBJ1-4, with 7 bases lining up with TRBD1. V dropped 3 bases and J dropped 7; count of bases not matched to a gene: 8. The CDR3 totals 15 residues. Germline V gene data show CDR1 as KGHSH and CDR2 as LQKENI. The full variable domain, with the rest looked up from reference TRBV18 and TRBJ1-4, is NAGVMQNPRHLVRRRGQEARLRCSPMKGHSHVYWYRQLPEEGLKFMVYLQKENIIDESGMPKERFSAEFPKEGPSILRIQQVVRGDSAAYFCASSPSPGGGEKLFFGSGTQLSVL.

CDR3: CASSSGETQYF. The CDR3 DNA sequence: TGCGCCAGCAGCTCTGGGGAGACCCAGTACTTC. This rearrangement joins TRBV4-1 to TRBJ2-5; no reliable D call. This CDR3 has 11 residues. Trimming cost V 5 bases and J 5 bases, with 6 bases left between them. The germline CDR1 and CDR2 sequences are MGHRA and YSYEKL.

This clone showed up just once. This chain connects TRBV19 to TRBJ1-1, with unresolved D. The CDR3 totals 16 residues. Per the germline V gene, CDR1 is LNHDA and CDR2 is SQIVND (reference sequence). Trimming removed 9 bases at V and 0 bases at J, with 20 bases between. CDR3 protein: CASSGLWGGLNTEAFF. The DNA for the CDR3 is TGTGCCAGCTCCGGCCTTTGGGGAGGCTTGAACACTGAAGCTTTCTTT.

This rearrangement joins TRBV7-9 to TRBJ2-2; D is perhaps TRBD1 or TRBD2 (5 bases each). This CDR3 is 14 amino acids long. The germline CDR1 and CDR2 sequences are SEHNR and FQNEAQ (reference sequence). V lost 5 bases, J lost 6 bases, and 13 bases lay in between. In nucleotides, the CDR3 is TGTGCCAGCAGCCCTCAAGTGGGGGCCGGGGAGCTGTTTTTT. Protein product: CASSPQVGAGELFF.

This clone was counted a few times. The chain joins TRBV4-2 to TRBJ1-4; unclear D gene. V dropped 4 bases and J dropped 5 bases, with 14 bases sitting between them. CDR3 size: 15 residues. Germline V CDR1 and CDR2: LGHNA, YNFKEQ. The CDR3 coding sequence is TGTGCCAGCAGCCCCCAAGGTCGGAGAAATGAAAAACTGTTTTTT. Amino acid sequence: CASSPQGRRNEKLFF.

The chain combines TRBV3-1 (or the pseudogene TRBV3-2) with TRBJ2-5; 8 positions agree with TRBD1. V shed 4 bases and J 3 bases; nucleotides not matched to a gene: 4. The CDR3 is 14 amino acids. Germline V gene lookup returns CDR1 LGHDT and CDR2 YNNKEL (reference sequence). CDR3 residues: CASSRQDREETQYF. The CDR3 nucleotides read TGTGCCAGCAGCCGACAGGACAGGGAAGAGACCCAGTACTTC.